A single TCR beta chain is shown here with its context. Its antigen is as yet unknown. 5'RACE primed from the constant segment yielded TCR alpha and TCR beta cDNA libraries bearing sample barcodes and UMIs. MiXCR, run by TCRdb on the 5' RACE reads, gives a single entry per CDR3 protein. Among approximately 250,000 distinct CDR3 sequences listed, 15% to 19% were seen once. The data are from a study of T-cell memory formation after mild COVID-19. Study-wide context: Largely, the TCR clusters proved donor specific.

Regarding the study as a whole: The authors left the SARS-CoV-2 specificity of second-wave clones peaking on day 37 unconfirmed.

V was clipped by 4 bases and J by 0 bases; unmatched bases: 2. CDR1 is SGHRS and CDR2 is YFSETQ in the germline V gene. The CDR3 totals 15 residues. This chain connects TRBV5-1 to TRBJ2-1; TRBD2 matches at 9 bases. This TCR derives from an adult woman who had mild COVID-19 (a few samples of this study predate the infection). Cell type and time point are not known. The sequencing sample was made of PBMCs or a T cell subset sorted from them (not recorded which). This chain's CDR3 is CASSDSGSSYNEQFF. Written as DNA, the CDR3 is TGCGCCAGCAGCGATAGCGGGAGCTCCTACAATGAGCAGTTCTTC.